Shown below are 19 T cell receptor beta chains from a single sample sequenced in a study of HIV-infected children after antiretroviral therapy interruption. The TCR library was built from RNA with a 3' RACE protocol and unique molecular identifiers. Each CDR3 protein is one row after TCRdb ran MiXCR on the 3' RACE reads. This table has more than 85,000 distinct CDR3 sequences, roughly 6.7% appearing once. The treatment was: PENTA 11 planned treatment interruption arm or continuous ART arm. Sample: CD45RA+ CD4+ T cells from PBMCs, pooled from several time points, taken from a donor given antiretroviral therapy, either interrupted or continuous. Subset: naive CD4+ CD45RA+ CD45RO- T cells. The receptor source for this set is a pool of human donors with HIV.

This clonotype was observed many times. CDR3 sequence: CASSIRGLDAGNEQFF. In nucleotides, the CDR3 is TGTGCCAGTAGTATCCGGGGACTAGACGCCGGGAATGAGCAGTTCTTC. The J gene is TRBJ2-1, the V gene TRBV19, with 8 bases that match TRBD2. CDR1 is LNHDA and CDR2 is SQIVND in the germline V gene (reference sequence). CDR3 length equals 16 residues. Trimming at V came to 3 bases and at J to 7 bases, leaving 11 bases not matched to a gene.

V and J are TRBV12-3 or TRBV12-4 and TRBJ2-5; TRBD1 aligns across 9 bases. CDR3 length: 13 residues. Trimming at V came to 6 bases and at J to 1 base, leaving 0 bases not matched to a gene. The chain's CDR3 is CASRDRGQETQYF. The CDR3 DNA is TGTGCCAGCAGGGACAGGGGCCAAGAGACCCAGTACTTC.

The table lists this clonotype with many counts. This chain uses TRBV20-1 with TRBJ1-1; the D is unclear. Trimming stripped 5 bases from V and 1 base from J, with 11 bases between. CDR1 and CDR2 from the germline V gene are DFQATT and SNEGSKA (reference sequence). The CDR3 spans 13 residues. The chain's CDR3 is CSAASDGNTEAFF. The CDR3 DNA sequence: TGCAGTGCTGCCTCAGACGGGAACACTGAAGCTTTCTTT.

This clonotype was picked up many times. The chain is built from TRBV2 and TRBJ1-1; D remains ambiguous. CDR1 and CDR2 (germline): SNHLY, FYNNEI. Trimming left V 0 bases short and J 2 bases short, with 10 bases between. The CDR3 is made up of 15 amino acids. For the CDR3, the DNA is TGTGCCAGCAGTGAAGCTACCCGGGTCAACACTGAAGCTTTCTTT. It encodes CASSEATRVNTEAFF. The full variable domain, completed using reference TRBV2 and TRBJ1-1, is EPEVTQTPSHQVTQMGQEVILRCVPISNHLYFYWYRQILGQKVEFLVSFYNNEISEKSEIFDDQFSVERPDGSNFTLKIRSTKLEDSAMYFCASSEATRVNTEAFFGQGTRLTVV.

The chain joins TRBV28 to TRBJ2-3; 10 nucleotides line up with TRBD2. With V trimmed by 8 bases and J by 1 base, 6 bases remained unmatched. The CDR3 runs 15 residues. Germline V lookup: CDR1 MDHEN, CDR2 SYDVKM. CDR3 nucleotides: TGTGCCAGCGTGCTAGCGGGGGCCGGCACAGATACGCAGTATTTT. Its protein product is CASVLAGAGTDTQYF. The variable domain in full, with the rest retrieved from reference TRBV28 and TRBJ2-3, is DVKVTQSSRYLVKRTGEKVFLECVQDMDHENMFWYRQDPGLGLRLIYFSYDVKMKEKGDIPEGYSVSREKKERFSLILESASTNQTSMYLCASVLAGAGTDTQYFGPGTRLTVL.

This chain connects TRBV24-1 to TRBJ2-7; D may be TRBD1 or TRBD2 (5 bases each). Trimming stripped 3 bases from V and 4 bases from J, with 21 bases between. The V gene's germline CDR1 is KGHDR and CDR2 SFDVKD. This CDR3 region has 17 residues. CDR3 sequence: CATSDHTAPGPIYEQYF. The CDR3 DNA is TGTGCCACCAGTGATCACACCGCTCCGGGACCGATATACGAGCAGTACTTC.

The chain couples TRBV20-1 to TRBJ2-7; D not certain. Germline CDR1 is DFQATT and CDR2 is SNEGSKA (reference sequence). Trimming removed 1 base from V and 3 bases from J, with 10 bases in between. This CDR3 spans 13 amino acids. CDR3: CSARGRTNYEQYF. CDR3 coding DNA: TGCAGTGCTAGAGGGAGAACGAACTACGAGCAGTACTTC.

The table lists this clonotype with many counts. This chain links TRBV3-1 with TRBJ2-6; D call uncertain. Per the germline V gene, CDR1 is LGHDT and CDR2 is YNNKEL (reference sequence). CDR3 length: 15 amino acids. V was shortened by 3 bases and J by 1 base, with 7 bases between the two germline ends. This CDR3 is CASSQRSSGANVLTF. For the CDR3, the DNA is TGTGCCAGCAGCCAGAGATCATCTGGGGCCAACGTCCTGACTTTC.

This clonotype was seen many times. This chain uses TRBV18 with TRBJ1-1; D is uncertain. CDR3 size: 13 residues. V shed 0 bases and J shed 4 bases, with 6 bases lying between them. The germline V gene has CDR1 KGHSH and CDR2 LQKENI. The CDR3, as DNA: TGTGCCAGCTCACCACCATCAGTCACTGAAGCTTTCTTT. This translates into CASSPPSVTEAFF.

The chain employs TRBV5-1 and TRBJ1-2, with 10 positions matching TRBD1. Germline loops: CDR1 SGHRS, CDR2 YFSETQ. The junction had 12 bases not matched to a gene; V was cut back by 4 bases and J by 6 bases. The CDR3 consists of 16 residues. The CDR3 here is CASSEAPGQGIDGYTF. The CDR3 nucleotides are TGCGCCAGCAGCGAAGCACCGGGACAGGGGATCGATGGCTACACCTTC.

This clonotype was recorded a few times. The chain joins TRBV12-3 or TRBV12-4 to TRBJ2-3; 10 nucleotides agree with TRBD1. Germline trimming cut 8 bases from V and 0 bases from J; bases unmatched to any gene: 11. The CDR3 length is 17 residues. CDR3 nucleotide sequence: TGTGCCAGCTTGCCGGGACAGGGGCTAACTAGCACAGATACGCAGTATTTT. This codes for CASLPGQGLTSTDTQYF.

This sequence joins TRBV7-2 and TRBJ1-1; D gene ambiguous. CDR1 SGHTA and CDR2 FQGNSA come from the germline V gene. Trimming took off 1 base at V and 1 base at J, with 7 bases between the two ends. CDR3 length equals 14 residues. CDR3 sequence reads: CASSLEPGNTEAFF. The CDR3 nucleotides read TGTGCCAGCAGCTTAGAGCCCGGGAACACTGAAGCTTTCTTT. The full variable domain, its missing parts supplied by reference TRBV7-2 and TRBJ1-1, is GAGVSQSPSNKVTEKGKDVELRCDPISGHTALYWYRQSLGQGLEFLIYFQGNSAPDKSGLPSDRFSAERTGGSVSTLTIQRTQQEDSAVYLCASSLEPGNTEAFFGQGTRLTVV.

This clonotype was recorded a few times. The rearrangement uses TRBV5-1 and TRBJ2-5; D might be TRBD1 (6 bases). V lost 4 bases, J lost 0 bases, and 19 bases lay in between. Germline V gives CDR1 SGHRS, CDR2 YFSETQ. This CDR3 is built from 17 residues. The CDR3 sequence is CASSPAGDWEYQETQYF. For the CDR3, the DNA is TGCGCCAGCAGCCCTGCAGGGGATTGGGAGTACCAAGAGACCCAGTACTTC.

As concerns this clonotype: A junction boundary mismatches the germline segment, possibly from a read error. The CDR3 protein is CASSQDEPVSYNKQFF. DNA of the CDR3: TGCGCCAGCAGCCAAGATGAGCCGGTCTCCTACAATAAGCAGTTCTTC. The genes are TRBV4-1 and TRBJ2-1, with D uncertain. The CDR3 length is 16 residues. Germline V CDR1 and CDR2: MGHRA, YSYEKL.

In this sample, this clonotype turned up many times. This chain connects TRBV12-3 or TRBV12-4 to TRBJ2-7, with 11 bases fitting TRBD2. V shed 6 bases and J 3 bases; nucleotides not matched to a gene: 4. The CDR3 is 14 amino acids. CDR3 coding DNA: TGTGCCAGCAGACCCCTAGCGGGGGGCTACGAGCAGTACTTC. Protein sequence: CASRPLAGGYEQYF.

This clonotype showed up many times. The rearrangement joins TRBV28 to TRBJ2-7, with TRBD1 matching over 8 bases. Trimming removed 11 bases from V and 5 bases from J; junction bases left unmatched: 5. Germline V gene lookup returns CDR1 MDHEN and CDR2 SYDVKM. The CDR3 is made up of 11 amino acids. DNA of the CDR3: TGTGCCGGGGGACAGGTCCACGAGCAGTACTTC. This translates into CAGGQVHEQYF.

In this sample, this clonotype turned up many times. This sequence joins TRBV5-1 and TRBJ2-1; possible D gene TRBD2, 6 bases. The CDR3 is 15 amino acids. V shed 4 bases and J shed 9 bases, with 20 bases lying between them. Germline CDR1 and CDR2: SGHRS and YFSETQ. CDR3 region: CASSQGLLPPGEQFF. The CDR3 nucleotides read TGCGCCAGCAGCCAAGGACTACTCCCCCCGGGTGAGCAGTTCTTC.

In this sample, this clonotype turned up many times. This sequence joins TRBV4-1 and TRBJ1-3, with a tentative D call TRBD1 (5 bases). There are 21 residues in the CDR3. The germline CDR1 and CDR2 sequences are MGHRA and YSYEKL. V dropped 2 bases and J dropped 0 bases, with 26 bases sitting between them. CDR3 bases: TGCGCCAGCAGCCAAAACGCGCCGGGACTTCTAACCTCGAGCTCTGGAAACACCATATATTTT. It encodes CASSQNAPGLLTSSSGNTIYF.

Ten or more counts support this clonotype. The chain joins TRBV2 to TRBJ1-4; D possibly corresponds to TRBD1 (5 bases). The CDR3 runs 14 residues. V shed 6 bases and J shed 8 bases, with 16 bases lying between them. The germline CDR1 and CDR2 sequences are SNHLY and FYNNEI. The CDR3 here is CASSGEGLGEKLFF. As DNA, the CDR3 is TGTGCCAGCAGCGGTGAGGGGCTCGGGGAAAAACTGTTTTTT.